The 14 T cell receptor beta chains reported below all come from one sample, sequenced in a study of blood T cell repertoires in COVID-19. Repertoires were generated with immunoSEQ multiplex PCR, while TCRdb's copy carries only in-frame clones and drops some. The sample lists hundreds of thousands of clones, approximately 90% occurring once. The sequenced sample consisted of PBMCs or T cells enriched from blood (not recorded which). The origin of the receptors is a man aged 45-65 years who had been exposed to COVID-19.

The CDR3 reads CASSLGPRTFSGANVLTF. In nucleotides, the CDR3 is TGCGCCAGCAGCTTGGGCCCCAGAACCTTCTCTGGGGCCAACGTCCTGACTTTC. V is TRBV5-1 and J is TRBJ2-6; D unclear. Deletions cut 0 bases from V and 0 bases from J, with 13 bases between. The CDR3 length is 18 residues. Germline V lookup: CDR1 SGHRS, CDR2 YFSETQ. The full variable domain, its missing parts supplied by reference TRBV5-1 and TRBJ2-6, is KAGVTQTPRYLIKTRGQQVTLSCSPISGHRSVSWYQQTPGQGLQFLFEYFSETQRNKGNFPGRFSGRQFSNSRSEMNVSTLELGDSALYLCASSLGPRTFSGANVLTFGAGSRLTVL.

CDR3 in DNA: TGTGCCAGCAGTGAAGTGGGGAACAGGAACTATGGCTACACCTTC. Translated: CASSEVGNRNYGYTF. The chain uses TRBV2 and TRBJ1-2, with D possibly TRBD1 on 5 matching bases. The CDR3 loop spans 15 amino acids. Germline V gene data show CDR1 as SNHLY and CDR2 as FYNNEI. V was pared by 1 base and J by 2 bases, with 11 bases between. Based on the CDR3 plus reference TRBV2 and TRBJ1-2, the full variable domain is EPEVTQTPSHQVTQMGQEVILRCVPISNHLYFYWYRQILGQKVEFLVSFYNNEISEKSEIFDDQFSVERPDGSNFTLKIRSTKLEDSAMYFCASSEVGNRNYGYTFGSGTRLTVV.

This clone has just a few counts. The chain has TRBV19 and TRBJ1-5; 7 bases are shared with TRBD1. CDR3 length equals 18 residues. Germline trimming cut 3 bases from V and 4 bases from J; bases unmatched to any gene: 15. CDR1 and CDR2 from the germline V gene are LNHDA and SQIVND (reference sequence). CDR3 sequence: CASSIIERGGDWNQPQHF. The CDR3 region has the DNA TGTGCCAGTAGTATTATTGAGAGAGGGGGCGATTGGAATCAGCCCCAGCATTTT.

This sequence joins TRBV5-5 and TRBJ1-5; TRBD1 agrees at 9 bases. J was trimmed by 4 bases and V by 2 bases; bases with no gene match: 10. CDR1 and CDR2 from the germline V gene are SGHKS and YYEKEE (reference sequence). This CDR3 has 17 residues. The CDR3 nucleotides are TGTGCCAGCAGCTTCCGGGACAGGGTGTCTCGGAATCAGCCCCAGCATTTT. Amino acids: CASSFRDRVSRNQPQHF.

In its sample, this clone was seen once. J is TRBJ2-5 and V is TRBV28; possibly TRBD2 for D (6 bases). V gave up 3 bases and J gave up 1 base, with 6 bases separating them. Germline V lookup: CDR1 MDHEN, CDR2 SYDVKM. The CDR3 is 13 residues long. In nucleotides, the CDR3 is TGTGCCAGCAGTTTCGGGGGCCAAGAGACCCAGTACTTC. Translating it yields CASSFGGQETQYF.

This chain uses TRBV9 with TRBJ2-2; D remains ambiguous. The CDR3 length is 13 residues. V lost 4 bases and J 4 bases, leaving 8 bases between the germline ends. Per germline, CDR1 SGDLS and CDR2 YYNGEE. The CDR3 here is CASSQRLTGELFF. The CDR3 DNA reads as TGTGCCAGCAGCCAGAGACTCACCGGGGAGCTGTTTTTT.

The rearrangement uses TRBV5-1 and TRBJ1-2, with D hard to call. Germline-derived CDR1 and CDR2 are SGHRS and YFSETQ. CDR3 size: 14 residues. V was trimmed by 2 bases and J by 1 base, leaving 9 bases between them. The CDR3 coding sequence is TGCGCCAGCAGCTTTGAGGGTTTTAACTATGGCTACACCTTC. Protein product: CASSFEGFNYGYTF.

V usage is TRBV28 and J usage is TRBJ1-1, with no clear D. This CDR3 spans 12 amino acids. The V and J ends lost 5 bases and 4 bases respectively, with 8 bases between them. From germline, CDR1 is MDHEN and CDR2 SYDVKM. The DNA of the CDR3 is TGTGCCAGCAGTCCTTTGAGCACTGAAGCTTTCTTT. Translation gives CASSPLSTEAFF.

The chain employs TRBV4-2 and TRBJ1-5; TRBD1 matches 10 bases. Trimming at V came to 2 bases and at J to 5 bases, leaving 3 bases not matched to a gene. This CDR3 is built from 15 residues. CDR1 and CDR2 (germline): LGHNA, YNFKEQ. The chain's CDR3 is CASSQRGQGDQPQHF. CDR3 in DNA: TGTGCCAGCAGCCAAAGAGGACAGGGGGATCAGCCCCAGCATTTT.

This clone was detected only a few times. V is TRBV19 and J is TRBJ1-5, with TRBD1 matching over 7 bases. V shed 6 bases, J shed 5 bases, and the junction held 4 bases outside the gene matches. The CDR3 consists of 13 residues. CDR1 and CDR2 (germline): LNHDA, SQIVND (reference sequence). CDR3 DNA: TGTGCCAGTAGACAAGACAGGGATCAGCCCCAGCATTTT. Amino acids: CASRQDRDQPQHF. Full variable domain (rest looked up from reference TRBV19 and TRBJ1-5): DGGITQSPKYLFRKEGQNVTLSCEQNLNHDAMYWYRQDPGQGLRLIYYSQIVNDFQKGDIAEGYSVSREKKESFPLTVTSAQKNPTAFYLCASRQDRDQPQHFGDGTRLSIL.

V gene TRBV11-3 combines with J gene TRBJ2-7, with TRBD1 matching 9 bases. Germline CDR1 and CDR2: SGHNT and YENEEA. The CDR3 is 13 amino acids. V lost 5 bases to trimming and J lost 5 bases; unmatched junction nucleotides: 4. In DNA, the CDR3 is TGTGCCAGCAGCCCGCGGACAGGGGACGAGCAGTACTTC. It yields the protein CASSPRTGDEQYF.

This chain links TRBV10-3 with TRBJ1-1; D perhaps matches TRBD1 (6 bases). This CDR3 is 13 amino acids long. The V end was cut by 5 bases, the J end by 6 bases, with 13 bases between. Germline V lookup: CDR1 ENHRY, CDR2 SYGVKD. The CDR3 sequence is CAISLGQSPEAFF. CDR3 in DNA: TGTGCCATCAGTCTCGGACAGTCCCCTGAAGCTTTCTTT.

The J gene is TRBJ1-6, the V gene TRBV27, with 8 bases lining up with TRBD1. The CDR3 runs 15 residues. Germline lookup yields CDR1 MNHEY and CDR2 SMNVEV (reference sequence). Unmatched junction bases numbered 2, after V lost 3 bases and J lost 4 bases. The CDR3 protein is CASSFQGAYNSPLHF. In DNA, the CDR3 is TGTGCCAGCAGTTTTCAGGGGGCATATAATTCACCCCTCCACTTT.

The chain links TRBV11-3 to TRBJ2-1, with D maybe TRBD2 (6 bases). In germline, CDR1 is SGHNT, CDR2 YENEEA. The V end lost 3 bases, the J end lost 0 bases, and 9 bases lay between the germline ends. This CDR3 spans 15 amino acids. The CDR3 reads CASSFRGSSYNEQFF. In DNA, the CDR3 is TGTGCCAGCAGCTTCCGGGGGAGCTCCTACAATGAGCAGTTCTTC.